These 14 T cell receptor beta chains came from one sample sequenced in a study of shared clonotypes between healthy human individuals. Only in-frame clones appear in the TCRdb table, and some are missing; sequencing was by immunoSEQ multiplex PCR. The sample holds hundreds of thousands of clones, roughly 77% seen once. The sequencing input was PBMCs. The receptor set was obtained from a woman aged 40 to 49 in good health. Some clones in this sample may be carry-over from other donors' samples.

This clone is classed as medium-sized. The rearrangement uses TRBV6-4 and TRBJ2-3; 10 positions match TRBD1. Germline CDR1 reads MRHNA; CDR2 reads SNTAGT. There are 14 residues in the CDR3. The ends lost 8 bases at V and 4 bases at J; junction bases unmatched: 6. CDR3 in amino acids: CASGAGTGADTQYF. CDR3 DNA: TGTGCCAGCGGAGCAGGGACAGGGGCAGATACGCAGTATTTT.

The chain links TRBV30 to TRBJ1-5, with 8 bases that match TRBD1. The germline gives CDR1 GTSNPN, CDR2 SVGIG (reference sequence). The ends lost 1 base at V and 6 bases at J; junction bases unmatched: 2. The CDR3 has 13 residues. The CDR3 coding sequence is TGTGCCTGGAGTGCAGGGGGCCTTCAGCCCCAGCATTTT. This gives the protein CAWSAGGLQPQHF.

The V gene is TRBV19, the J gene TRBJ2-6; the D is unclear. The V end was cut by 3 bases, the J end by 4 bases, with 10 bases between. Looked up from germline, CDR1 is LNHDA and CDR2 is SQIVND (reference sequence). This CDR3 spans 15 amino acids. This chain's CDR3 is CASSMKGRGANVLTF. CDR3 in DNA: TGTGCCAGTAGTATGAAGGGAAGGGGGGCCAACGTCCTGACTTTC.

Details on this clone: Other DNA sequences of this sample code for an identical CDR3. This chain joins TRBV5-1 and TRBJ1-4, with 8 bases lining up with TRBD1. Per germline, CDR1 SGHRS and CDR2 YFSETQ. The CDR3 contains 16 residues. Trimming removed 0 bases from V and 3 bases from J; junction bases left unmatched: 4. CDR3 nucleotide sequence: TGCGCCAGCAGCTTGGGGCAGGGGGCCGCTAATGAAAAACTGTTTTTT. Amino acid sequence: CASSLGQGAANEKLFF.

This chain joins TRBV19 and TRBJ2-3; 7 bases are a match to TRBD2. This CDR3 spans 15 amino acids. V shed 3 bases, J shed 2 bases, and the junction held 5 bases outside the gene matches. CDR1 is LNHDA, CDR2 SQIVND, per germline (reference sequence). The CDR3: CASSIEAGVTDTQYF. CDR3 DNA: TGTGCCAGTAGTATCGAGGCGGGAGTCACAGATACGCAGTATTTT.

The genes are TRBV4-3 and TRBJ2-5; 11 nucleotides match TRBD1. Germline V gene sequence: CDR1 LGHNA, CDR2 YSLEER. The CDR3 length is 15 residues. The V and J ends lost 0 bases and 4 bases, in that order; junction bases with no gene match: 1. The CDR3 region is CASSQDGTGGETQYF. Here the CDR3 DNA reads TGCGCCAGCAGCCAAGATGGGACAGGGGGAGAGACCCAGTACTTC.

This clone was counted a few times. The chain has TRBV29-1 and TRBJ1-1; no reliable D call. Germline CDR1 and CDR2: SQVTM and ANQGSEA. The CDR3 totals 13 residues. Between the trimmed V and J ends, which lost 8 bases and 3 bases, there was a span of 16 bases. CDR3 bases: TGCAGCCTTAACCCGTCCCCGGACACTGAAGCTTTCTTT. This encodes CSLNPSPDTEAFF.

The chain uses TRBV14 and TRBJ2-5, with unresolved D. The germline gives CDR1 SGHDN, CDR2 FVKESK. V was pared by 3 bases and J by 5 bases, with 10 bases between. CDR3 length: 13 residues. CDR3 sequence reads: CASSHRLEETQYF. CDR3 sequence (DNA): TGTGCCAGCAGCCACCGCCTGGAGGAGACCCAGTACTTC.

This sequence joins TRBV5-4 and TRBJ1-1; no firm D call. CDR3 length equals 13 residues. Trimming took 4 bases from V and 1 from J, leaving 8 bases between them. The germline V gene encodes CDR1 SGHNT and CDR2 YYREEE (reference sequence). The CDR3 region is CASSPWRNTEAFF. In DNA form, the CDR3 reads TGTGCCAGCAGCCCCTGGAGGAACACTGAAGCTTTCTTT.

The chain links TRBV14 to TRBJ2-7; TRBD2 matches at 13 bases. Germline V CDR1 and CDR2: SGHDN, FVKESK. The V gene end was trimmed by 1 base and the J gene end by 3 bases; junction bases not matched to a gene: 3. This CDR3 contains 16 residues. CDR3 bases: TGTGCCAGCAGCCAAGGACTAGCGGGAGGTGGCTACGAGCAGTACTTC. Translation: CASSQGLAGGGYEQYF. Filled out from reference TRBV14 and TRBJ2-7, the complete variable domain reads EAGVTQFPSHSVIEKGQTVTLRCDPISGHDNLYWYRRVMGKEIKFLLHFVKESKQDESGMPNNRFLAERTGGTYSTLKVQPAELEDSGVYFCASSQGLAGGGYEQYFGPGTRLTVT.

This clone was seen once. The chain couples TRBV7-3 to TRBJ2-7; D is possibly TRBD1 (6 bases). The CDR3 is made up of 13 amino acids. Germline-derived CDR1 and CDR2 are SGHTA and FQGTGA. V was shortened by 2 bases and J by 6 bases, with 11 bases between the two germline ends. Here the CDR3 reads CASSLDRRAEQYF. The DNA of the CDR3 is TGTGCCAGCAGCTTAGACAGGCGGGCCGAGCAGTACTTC. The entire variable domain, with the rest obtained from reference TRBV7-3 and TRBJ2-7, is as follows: GAGVSQTPSNKVTEKGKYVELRCDPISGHTALYWYRQSLGQGPEFLIYFQGTGAADDSGLPNDRFFAVRPEGSVSTLKIQRTERGDSAVYLCASSLDRRAEQYFGPGTRLTVT.

Here the CDR3 DNA reads TGCGCCAGCAGCCTACTCGGGACTAGCGGGAGGGGGTCAAACAATGAGCAGTTCTTC. Translating it yields CASSLLGTSGRGSNNEQFF. This rearrangement joins TRBV5-1 to TRBJ2-1, with 16 bases aligning to TRBD2. CDR3 length: 19 residues. CDR1 and CDR2 from the germline V gene are SGHRS and YFSETQ. V gave up 4 bases and J gave up 5 bases; unmatched junction bases: 12.

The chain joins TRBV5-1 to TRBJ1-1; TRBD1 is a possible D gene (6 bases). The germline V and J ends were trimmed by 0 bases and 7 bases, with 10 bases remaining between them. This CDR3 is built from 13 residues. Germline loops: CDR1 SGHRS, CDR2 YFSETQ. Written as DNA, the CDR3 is TGCGCCAGCAGCTTGGGAGGACAGATTGAAGCTTTCTTT. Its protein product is CASSLGGQIEAFF. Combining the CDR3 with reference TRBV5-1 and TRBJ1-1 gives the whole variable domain KAGVTQTPRYLIKTRGQQVTLSCSPISGHRSVSWYQQTPGQGLQFLFEYFSETQRNKGNFPGRFSGRQFSNSRSEMNVSTLELGDSALYLCASSLGGQIEAFFGQGTRLTVV.

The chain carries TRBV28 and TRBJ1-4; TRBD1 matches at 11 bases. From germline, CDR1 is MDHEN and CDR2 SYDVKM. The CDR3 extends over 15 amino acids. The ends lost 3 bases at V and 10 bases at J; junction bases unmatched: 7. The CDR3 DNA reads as TGTGCCAGCAGTTTGATCGGGACAGGGGGTGGAAAACTGTTTTTT. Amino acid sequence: CASSLIGTGGGKLFF.